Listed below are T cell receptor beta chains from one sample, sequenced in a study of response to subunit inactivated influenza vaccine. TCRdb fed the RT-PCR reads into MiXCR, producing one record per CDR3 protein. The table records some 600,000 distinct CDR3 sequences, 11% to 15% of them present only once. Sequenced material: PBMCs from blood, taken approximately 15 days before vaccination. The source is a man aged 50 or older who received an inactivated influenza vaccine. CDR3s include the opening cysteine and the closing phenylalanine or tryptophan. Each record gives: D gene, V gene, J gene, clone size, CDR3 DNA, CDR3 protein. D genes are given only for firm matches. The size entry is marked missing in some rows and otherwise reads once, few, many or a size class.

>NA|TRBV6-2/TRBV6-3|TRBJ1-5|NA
TGTGCCAGCTCCCACCCTGGGCGAGGTCAGCCCCAGCATTTT
CASSHPGRGQPQHF
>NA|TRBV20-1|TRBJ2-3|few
TGCAGTGCTAGATTGTGGGCTAGCACAGATACGCAGTATTTT
CSARLWASTDTQYF
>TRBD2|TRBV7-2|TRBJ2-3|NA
TGTGCCAGCAGCTCCAGAAGGGGACTAGGCCGCACAGATACGCAGTATTTT
CASSSRRGLGRTDTQYF
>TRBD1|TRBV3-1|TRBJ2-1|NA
TGTGCCAGCAGCCCCCTGGGACAGGGGGCTGGTGAGCAGTTCTTC
CASSPLGQGAGEQFF
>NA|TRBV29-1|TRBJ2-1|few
TGCAGCGTTGAAGTAGGGAATTACGCCTACAATGAGCAGTTCTTC
CSVEVGNYAYNEQFF
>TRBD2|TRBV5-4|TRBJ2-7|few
TGTGCCAGCAGCCCGAGACCGGGACTAGCCTACGAGCAGTACTTC
CASSPRPGLAYEQYF
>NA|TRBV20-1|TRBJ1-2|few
TGCAGTGCCACCGAGGGTAACTATGGCTACACCTTC
CSATEGNYGYTF
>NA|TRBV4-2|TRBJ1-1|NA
TGTGCCAGCAGCCATGAGGGGCAGGGAGGGTCTGAAGCTTTCTTT
CASSHEGQGGSEAFF
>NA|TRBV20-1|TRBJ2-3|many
TGCAGTGCTAGGGGCGGATTGATAGATACGCAGTATTTT
CSARGGLIDTQYF
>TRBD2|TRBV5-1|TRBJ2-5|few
TGCGCCAGCAGCTCCGGTCGGGGGGGGGCCAGCGAGACCCAGTACTTC
CASSSGRGGASETQYF
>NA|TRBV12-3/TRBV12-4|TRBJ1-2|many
TGCGCCAGCAGCTTGGGGGGGGCGGATGGCTACACCTTC
CASSLGGADGYTF
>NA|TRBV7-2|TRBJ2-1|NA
TGTGCCAGCAGACCGGGCCACTCTAAACAGGATGAGCAGTTCTTC
CASRPGHSKQDEQFF
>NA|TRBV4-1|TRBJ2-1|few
TGCGCCAGCAGCCAGGGGGTCCTATTACCCGCCTACAATGAGCAGTTCTTC
CASSQGVLLPAYNEQFF
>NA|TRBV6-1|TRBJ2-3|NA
TGTGCCAGCACCCCCCAGACCCCCGGACAAAGCACAGATACGCAGTATTTT
CASTPQTPGQSTDTQYF
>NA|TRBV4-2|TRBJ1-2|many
TGTGCCAGCAGCCCCCCGGAGGGGGGGAGAGGCTACACCTTC
CASSPPEGGRGYTF
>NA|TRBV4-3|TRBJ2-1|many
TGCGCCAGCAGCCAAGAGGCTAGCTACGGTGAGCAGTTCTTC
CASSQEASYGEQFF
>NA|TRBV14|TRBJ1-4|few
TGTGCCAGCAGCCGCACACCAGGGGCAACTAATGAAAAACTGTTTTTT
CASSRTPGATNEKLFF
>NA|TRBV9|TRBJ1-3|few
TGTGCCAGCAGCGTAGATTCATACCCTGGAAACACCATATATTTT
CASSVDSYPGNTIYF
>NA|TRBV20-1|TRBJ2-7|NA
TGCAGTGCCCATCAGGGGTGGGAGCAGTACTTC
CSAHQGWEQYF
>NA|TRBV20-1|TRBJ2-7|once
TGCAGTCAGAGCCGGGACATGATCTACGAGCAGTACTTC
CSQSRDMIYEQYF
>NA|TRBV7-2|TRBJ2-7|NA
TGTGCCAGCAGCGCCCGGGGCCTCGAGCAGTACTTC
CASSARGLEQYF
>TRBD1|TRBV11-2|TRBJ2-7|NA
TGTGCCAGCAGAGACCTCCGGGACAGTCCCTACGAGCAGTACTTC
CASRDLRDSPYEQYF
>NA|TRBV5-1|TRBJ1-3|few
TGCGCCAGCAGCTCCGACACTGGAAACACCATATATTTT
CASSSDTGNTIYF
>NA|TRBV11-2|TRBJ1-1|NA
TGTGCCAGCAGCCCAGTCCGACGGACGAGCCCTGGGAGGAGCACTGAAGCTTTCTTT
CASSPVRRTSPGRSTEAFF
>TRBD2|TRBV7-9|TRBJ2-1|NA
TGTGCCAGCAGCTTAGTTTCCGTCGGGGGGGCCTACAATGAGCAGTTCTTC
CASSLVSVGGAYNEQFF
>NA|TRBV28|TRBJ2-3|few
TGTGCCAGCCGCCGGGACCCCGGCGGCACAGATACGCAGTATTTT
CASRRDPGGTDTQYF
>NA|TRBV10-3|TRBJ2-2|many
TGTGCCATCAGTGAGTCGTTTTTTAAGGGCACCGGGGAGCTGTTTTTT
CAISESFFKGTGELFF
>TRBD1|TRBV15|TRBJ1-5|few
TGTGCCACCAGCAGAGATCGACAGGGTGGCAATCAGCCCCAGCATTTT
CATSRDRQGGNQPQHF
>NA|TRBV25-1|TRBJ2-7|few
TGTGCCAGCAGGGGAACGACAGTCTACGAGCAGTACTTC
CASRGTTVYEQYF
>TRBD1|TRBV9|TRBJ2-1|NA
TGTGCCAGCAGCGCAGGGACAGGCGATTACAATGAGCAGTTCTTC
CASSAGTGDYNEQFF
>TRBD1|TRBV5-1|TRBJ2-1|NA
TGCGCCAGCAGCACGACAGGGTCCAGCTCCTACAATGAGCAGTTCTTC
CASSTTGSSSYNEQFF
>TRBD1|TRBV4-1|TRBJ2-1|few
TGCGCCAGCAGCCAAGGTCGGACAGGCAATGAGCAGTTCTTC
CASSQGRTGNEQFF
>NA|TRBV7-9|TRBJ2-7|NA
TGTGCCAGCAGCTTAGTGCAGAGTATTACCTACGAGCAGTACTTC
CASSLVQSITYEQYF
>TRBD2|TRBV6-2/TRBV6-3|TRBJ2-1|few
TGTGCCAGCAGACGAGGGACTAGCGGGTTCTACAATGAGCAGTTCTTC
CASRRGTSGFYNEQFF
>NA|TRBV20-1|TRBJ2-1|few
TGCAGTGCTCCCCGGGAGAGCTCCTACAATGAGCAGTTCTTC
CSAPRESSYNEQFF
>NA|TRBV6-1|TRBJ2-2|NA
TGTGCCAGCGGAGTCGGGGGGCTAAAAGTTGGGGAGCTGTTTTTT
CASGVGGLKVGELFF
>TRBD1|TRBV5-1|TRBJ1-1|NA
TGCGCCAGCAGCTTGGAAGGCAGGGGGGGCGAAGCTTTCTTT
CASSLEGRGGEAFF
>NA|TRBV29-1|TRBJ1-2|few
TGCAGCCCTTTAGGAGAGGATCCCCTCTATGGCTACACCTTC
CSPLGEDPLYGYTF
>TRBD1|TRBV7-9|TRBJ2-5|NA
TGTGCCAGCAGCTTTTGGGCGACAGGGGGCCTGGAGACCCAGTACTTC
CASSFWATGGLETQYF
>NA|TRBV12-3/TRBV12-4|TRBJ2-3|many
TGTGCCAGCAGAGCACGGGCTAACACAGATACGCAGTATTTT
CASRARANTDTQYF